The source of this T cell receptor beta chain is a study of vaccination effects on CD4 cells after COVID-19 (dated by TCRdb to the early 2020s). A note on the overall study: Post-vaccine samples across the study were collected a median of 72 days after the second dose, with a range of 14 to 241. The full study included some 10 COVID-19 convalescent patients and a few SARS-CoV-2-naive healthy vaccine recipients. Cultures from other donors in the study were sequenced using the Oncomine TCR Beta short-read assay on an Illumina iSeq 100. The study compared SARS-CoV-2 spike-specific CD4+ TCR repertoires before and after mRNA vaccination in COVID-19 convalescent patients and infection-naive vaccine recipients.

Receptor amplification or capture employed the immunoSEQ multiplex PCR assay. DNA from the cultured, isolated CD4+ T cells was subjected to TCR beta CDR3 sequencing. The study's processing was this. The analysis removed non-productive TCR sequences, trimmed reads to the CDR3 region, and retained only CDR3s that were 7 or more amino acids long. Antigen-specific clonotypes were identified using the MANAFEST web app by comparison of expansion in peptide wells against reference cultures. To count as positive, a clone had to show expansion at FDR<0.05 compared with the reference and with all other wells, an odds ratio above 5, and a frequency above 0.1% in two replicate wells. A clonotype was defined as cross-reactive if the clonotype was significantly expanded both in SARS-CoV-2 spike wells and in at least one common cold coronavirus spike condition. Using the stringdist R package, CDR3 similarity was measured by Levenshtein distance, and unrooted trees were constructed with ape in R 3.6.1. TCRdb provides this immuneACCESS table in a form limited to in-frame rearrangements. Some clones are lacking; in checked studies, under half of them reflect an unresolved V gene, and why the rest are absent is not known. V and J calls and clone size are copied from that table; D and trimming were computed from the DNA. The sample table contains around 69,000 clones; only one count was recorded for around 70% of them. Approximately 1.5% of the sample is taken by the ten largest.

Concerning this clone: The antigen it binds to is not known. Base qualities are not at hand, and no much larger clone is one base apart.

The paper as a whole reports these results and caveats: Only a small number of convalescent patients were included, and no early post-infection timepoints were available, which limited the study. In healthy vaccine recipients, vaccine-induced clones were almost all SARS-CoV-2 mono-reactive, with only 1 of 255 cross-reactive with common cold coronaviruses. Clones induced by infection and clones induced by vaccination both contracted markedly at late timepoints after vaccination, which fits with T cell responses waning over time.

Relative to germline, V is 0 bases shorter and J is 8 bases shorter, with 15 bases between their ends. From cysteine to phenylalanine, the CDR3 is 15 amino acids long. Only the CDR3 part of the read is kept: 45 bases, read in frame from the first base. The germline V gene encodes CDR1 SGHRS and CDR2 YFSETQ. In the ViraFEST assay, PBMC were stimulated with viral peptide pools, and TCR sequencing was then used to find antigen-specific CD4+ T cell clonotypes based on their expansion. After 10 days of culture, CD4+ T cells were isolated with the EasySep CD4+ T cell isolation kit. Two doses of either the BNT162b2 or the mRNA-1273 mRNA SARS-CoV-2 vaccine were administered to participants. Negative nucleocapsid antibody results before and after vaccination confirmed that the healthy vaccine recipients had no prior SARS-CoV-2 infection. Some 2 million PBMC per well were cultured in IMDM with 5% human AB serum, around 9.1 IU/ml IL-2 and gentamicin, plus 10 ug/ml peptides. Half of the culture medium was replaced with fresh IL-2-containing medium on days 3 and 7. Unless otherwise noted, each peptide stimulation condition was cultured in triplicate wells. Using Ficoll-Paque Plus gradient centrifugation, PBMC were separated from whole blood and then either used fresh or cryopreserved at -140C. The spike proteins of SARS-CoV-2 and of the common cold coronaviruses HCoV-NL63, HCoV-OC43 and HCoV-229E were spanned by overlapping peptide pools. The QIAamp micro DNA kit was used to extract genomic DNA from the cultured CD4+ T cells.

The chain is made from TRBV5-1 and TRBJ2-1, and the D gene may be TRBD2, 5 bases matching. This clonotype was sampled from a human donor who received a COVID-19 vaccine. Sample: CD4+ T cells from PBMCs cultured with HCoV-229E spike peptides, taken after COVID-19 vaccination. In light of the paper, this sample's cell subset or site label describes: HCoV-229E spike overlapping peptide pool stimulation. The bases are TGCGCCAGCAGCTTGGGGGCCGCCGGGGTGTATGAGCAGTTCTTC. Its coded protein is CASSLGAAGVYEQFF.